The source of this T cell receptor (beta chain) is a study of T-cell memory formation after mild COVID-19. Whole-study context: Largely donor-specific sequence clusters came from a couple of donors. The study, taken as a whole, reports: Clones that shrank (day 15 to 85) were balanced CD4/CD8, whereas later expanders leaned CD4+. Pre-infection memory already had some responding clones, implying cross-reactive memory joined.

As for this clonotype: What it binds is not known.

The CDR3 length is 18 residues. V lost 3 bases, J lost 7 bases, and 25 bases lay in between. TCR alpha and TCR beta cDNA libraries with sample barcodes and UMIs came from 5'RACE using constant-segment primers. TCRdb reprocessed the 5' RACE reads via MiXCR and lists one record per CDR3 protein. The table shows more than 450,000 distinct CDR3 sequences, with over 15% occurring only once. Sequenced input: PBMCs or a T cell subset sorted from them (not recorded which). This chain uses TRBV12-3 or TRBV12-4 with TRBJ1-5; D is perhaps TRBD1 (6 bases). The receptor's source is an adult woman who had mild COVID-19 (a few samples of this study predate the infection). Cell type and time point are not known. In nucleotides, the CDR3 is TGTGCCAGCAGTTTCCTAATTGGACAGTTCGACGTCGGGCAGCCCCAGCATTTT. Encoded protein: CASSFLIGQFDVGQPQHF.